One sample yielded the 13 T cell receptor beta chains listed below, sequenced in a study of shared clonotypes between healthy human individuals. Only CD45RO-negative cells positively selected for CCR7 counted as naive CD8 cells, so terminally differentiated effector memory CD45RA+ cells were excluded. Clones were read by immunoSEQ multiplex PCR, and TCRdb kept only the in-frame ones, dropping some. The sample includes 500,000 to 700,000 clones, 85% to 95% of them seen just once. Sequenced: naive CD8+ T cells sorted from blood. The source is a woman aged 30 to 39 in good health.

The rearrangement links TRBV6-1 to TRBJ2-7, with D perhaps matching TRBD2 (5 bases). This CDR3 comprises 13 residues. Germline V CDR1 and CDR2: MNHNS, SASEGT. V gave up 1 base and J gave up 5 bases, with 9 bases separating them. The DNA of the CDR3 is TGTGCCAGCAGTGAAGAGGACTGGAACGAGCAGTACTTC. Its translation: CASSEEDWNEQYF.

This clone appeared a single time. The chain employs TRBV5-1 and TRBJ2-7; the D gene is possibly TRBD1 (6 bases). Trimming stripped 1 base from V and 0 bases from J, with 14 bases between. The CDR3 runs 16 residues. Germline CDR1 reads SGHRS; CDR2 reads YFSETQ. As DNA, the CDR3 is TGCGCCAGCAGCTTGACTACAGGGTGGGGCTCCTACGAGCAGTACTTC. Translated, it gives CASSLTTGWGSYEQYF.

V is TRBV29-1 and J is TRBJ2-7; TRBD1 aligns across 7 bases. Germline CDR1 SQVTM, CDR2 ANQGSEA. Unmatched junction bases numbered 6, after V lost 7 bases and J lost 3 bases. CDR3 length: 12 residues. The CDR3 DNA reads as TGCAGCGCAGAAGGGGACAGCTACGAGCAGTACTTC. Amino acid sequence: CSAEGDSYEQYF.

This sequence joins TRBV7-9 and TRBJ2-7; D gene uncertain. V was pared by 5 bases and J by 6 bases, with 17 bases between. This CDR3 has 14 residues. Looked up from germline, CDR1 is SEHNR and CDR2 is FQNEAQ (reference sequence). The chain's CDR3 is CASSPVGSRSEQYF. The DNA for the CDR3 is TGTGCCAGCAGCCCTGTGGGATCCCGGTCCGAGCAGTACTTC.

The chain recombines TRBV5-4 with TRBJ2-7; the match to TRBD2 covers 10 bases. V lost 2 bases to trimming and J lost 5 bases; unmatched junction nucleotides: 4. The germline CDR1 and CDR2 sequences are SGHNT and YYREEE (reference sequence). This CDR3 is 14 amino acids long. CDR3 nucleotides: TGTGCCAGCAGCTTAGCGGGAGGGTCCCACGAGCAGTACTTC. It specifies CASSLAGGSHEQYF.

This chain links TRBV19 with TRBJ2-1; 10 nucleotides match TRBD2. Germline CDR1 reads LNHDA; CDR2 reads SQIVND (reference sequence). V lost 8 bases, J lost 5 bases, and 15 bases stayed unmatched. CDR3 length: 17 residues. Written as DNA, the CDR3 is TGTGCCAGTCTCGAACTAGCGGGGACAAAAGGAAACAATGAGCAGTTCTTC. This encodes CASLELAGTKGNNEQFF.

Points on this clone: This same CDR3 is encoded by further DNA sequences in the sample. The J gene is TRBJ2-7, the V gene TRBV5-1; D not resolved. V lost 2 bases and J 3 bases, leaving 6 bases between the germline ends. This CDR3 spans 12 amino acids. CDR1 is SGHRS and CDR2 is YFSETQ in the germline V gene. The CDR3 sequence is CASSFPDYEQYF. The CDR3 DNA sequence: TGCGCCAGCAGCTTCCCAGACTACGAGCAGTACTTC.

The chain recombines TRBV5-6 with TRBJ1-2; 9 bases align to TRBD1. J was trimmed by 8 bases and V by 4 bases; bases with no gene match: 6. In germline, CDR1 is SGHDT, CDR2 YYEEEE. The CDR3 runs 13 residues. For the CDR3, the DNA is TGTGCCAGCAGCCCCGGGACAGGGAGAGGCTACACCTTC. Translated, it gives CASSPGTGRGYTF.

This sequence joins TRBV7-2 and TRBJ2-7; D is ambiguous. The V end was cut by 1 base, the J end by 2 bases, with 6 bases between. The CDR3 is 13 amino acids. Germline lookup yields CDR1 SGHTA and CDR2 FQGNSA. The CDR3 sequence is CASSLEAPYEQYF. In nucleotides, the CDR3 is TGTGCCAGCAGCTTAGAGGCCCCCTACGAGCAGTACTTC.

The chain joins TRBV27 to TRBJ2-1; D gene unclear. CDR1 is MNHEY and CDR2 is SMNVEV in the germline V gene (reference sequence). V gave up 5 bases and J gave up 7 bases, with 9 bases separating them. The CDR3 totals 12 residues. The CDR3 loop is CASSAKWNEQFF. In DNA, the CDR3 is TGTGCCAGCAGTGCTAAGTGGAATGAGCAGTTCTTC.

The genes are TRBV9 and TRBJ2-2; 7 nucleotides line up with TRBD1. V lost 0 bases and J lost 3; bases outside the gene matches: 8. Germline V gene lookup returns CDR1 SGDLS and CDR2 YYNGEE. This CDR3 region has 17 residues. In nucleotides, the CDR3 is TGTGCCAGCAGCGTAGAGGGAGACAGGGTCGACACCGGGGAGCTGTTTTTT. Encoded protein: CASSVEGDRVDTGELFF.

J is TRBJ2-1 and V is TRBV19; possibly TRBD2 for D (6 bases). V was cut by 1 base and J by 6 bases, with 19 bases left in between. Germline V gene lookup returns CDR1 LNHDA and CDR2 SQIVND (reference sequence). The CDR3 is 17 amino acids. In nucleotides, the CDR3 is TGTGCCAGTAGTATAGGGTTGAGTCCGTGGGGACTCAATGAGCAGTTCTTC. Its protein is CASSIGLSPWGLNEQFF. The whole variable domain, filled in from reference TRBV19 and TRBJ2-1, reads DGGITQSPKYLFRKEGQNVTLSCEQNLNHDAMYWYRQDPGQGLRLIYYSQIVNDFQKGDIAEGYSVSREKKESFPLTVTSAQKNPTAFYLCASSIGLSPWGLNEQFFGPGTRLTVL.

The chain carries TRBV27 and TRBJ1-2; maybe TRBD1 (5 bases). With 5 bases removed from V and 2 bases from J, the gap between germline ends came to 6 bases. The V gene's germline CDR1 is MNHEY and CDR2 SMNVEV (reference sequence). The CDR3 spans 12 residues. The CDR3 is CASSAGNYGYTF. The CDR3 region has the DNA TGTGCCAGCAGTGCAGGGAACTATGGCTACACCTTC.